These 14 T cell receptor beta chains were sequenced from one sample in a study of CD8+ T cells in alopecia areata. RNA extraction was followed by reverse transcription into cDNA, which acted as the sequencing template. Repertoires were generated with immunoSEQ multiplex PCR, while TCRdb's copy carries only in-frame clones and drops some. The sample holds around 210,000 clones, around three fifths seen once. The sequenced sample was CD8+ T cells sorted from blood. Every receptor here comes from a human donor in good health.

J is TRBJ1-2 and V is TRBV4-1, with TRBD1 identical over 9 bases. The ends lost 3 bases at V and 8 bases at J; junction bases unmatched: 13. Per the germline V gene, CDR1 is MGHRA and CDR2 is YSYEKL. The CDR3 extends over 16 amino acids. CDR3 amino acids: CASSHPGTGPFGGYTF. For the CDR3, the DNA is TGCGCCAGCAGCCACCCGGGGACAGGGCCCTTCGGGGGCTACACCTTC.

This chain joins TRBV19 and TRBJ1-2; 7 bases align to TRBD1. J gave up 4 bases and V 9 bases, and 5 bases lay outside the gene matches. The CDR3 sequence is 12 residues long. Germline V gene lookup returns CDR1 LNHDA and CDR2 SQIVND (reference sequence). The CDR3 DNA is TGTGCCAGCCAGGGGGGGATCTATGGCTACACCTTC. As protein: CASQGGIYGYTF.

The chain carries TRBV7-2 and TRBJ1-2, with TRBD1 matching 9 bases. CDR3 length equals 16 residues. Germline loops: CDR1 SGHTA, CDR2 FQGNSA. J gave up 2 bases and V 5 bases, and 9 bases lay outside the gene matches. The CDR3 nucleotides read TGTGCCAGCAGCCCAAGTCCCGGGACAGGGAACTATGGCTACACCTTC. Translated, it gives CASSPSPGTGNYGYTF.

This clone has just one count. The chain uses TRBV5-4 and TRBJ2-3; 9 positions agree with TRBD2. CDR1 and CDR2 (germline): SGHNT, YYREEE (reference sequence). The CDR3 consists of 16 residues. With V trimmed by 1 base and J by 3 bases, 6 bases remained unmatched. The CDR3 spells CASSLFPSGATDTQYF. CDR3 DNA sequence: TGTGCCAGCAGCTTGTTTCCTAGCGGGGCAACAGATACGCAGTATTTT.

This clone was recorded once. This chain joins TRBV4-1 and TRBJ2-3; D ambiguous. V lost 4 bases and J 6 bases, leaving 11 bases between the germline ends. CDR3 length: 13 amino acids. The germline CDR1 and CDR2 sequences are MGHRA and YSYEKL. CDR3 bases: TGCGCCAGCAGCCCCCTTCAGGCCGATACGCAGTATTTT. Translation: CASSPLQADTQYF.

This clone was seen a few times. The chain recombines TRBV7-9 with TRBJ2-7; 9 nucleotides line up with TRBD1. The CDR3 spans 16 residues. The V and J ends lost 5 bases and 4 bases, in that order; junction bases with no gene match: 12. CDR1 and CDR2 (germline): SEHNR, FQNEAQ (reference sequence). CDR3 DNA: TGTGCCAGCAGCCCCCCCGGAGGGACAGGGATATACGAGCAGTACTTC. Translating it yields CASSPPGGTGIYEQYF.

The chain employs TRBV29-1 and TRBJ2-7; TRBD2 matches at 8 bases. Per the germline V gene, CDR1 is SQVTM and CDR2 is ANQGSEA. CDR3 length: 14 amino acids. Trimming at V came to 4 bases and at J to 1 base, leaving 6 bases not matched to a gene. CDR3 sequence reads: CSVAARGGSYEQYF. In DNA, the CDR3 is TGCAGCGTTGCAGCCCGGGGGGGTTCCTACGAGCAGTACTTC.

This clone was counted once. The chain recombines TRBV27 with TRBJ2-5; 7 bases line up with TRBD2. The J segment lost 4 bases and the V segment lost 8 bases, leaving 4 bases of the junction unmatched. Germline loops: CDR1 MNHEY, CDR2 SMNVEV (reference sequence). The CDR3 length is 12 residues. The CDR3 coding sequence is TGTGCCAGCCGGGACTATGCAGAGACCCAGTACTTC. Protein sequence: CASRDYAETQYF.

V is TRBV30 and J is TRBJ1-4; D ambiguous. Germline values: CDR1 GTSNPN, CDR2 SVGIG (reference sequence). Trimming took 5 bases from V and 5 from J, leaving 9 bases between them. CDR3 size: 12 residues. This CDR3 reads CAWQGQNEKLFF. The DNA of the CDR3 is TGTGCCTGGCAAGGGCAGAATGAAAAACTGTTTTTT.

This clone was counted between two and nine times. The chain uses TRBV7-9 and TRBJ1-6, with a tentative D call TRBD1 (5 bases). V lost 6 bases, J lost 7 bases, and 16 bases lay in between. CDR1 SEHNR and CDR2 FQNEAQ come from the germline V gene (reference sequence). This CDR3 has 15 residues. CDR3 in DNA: TGTGCCAGCAGTTCTGAGGGACCCGGGAATTCACCCCTCCACTTT. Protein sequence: CASSSEGPGNSPLHF.

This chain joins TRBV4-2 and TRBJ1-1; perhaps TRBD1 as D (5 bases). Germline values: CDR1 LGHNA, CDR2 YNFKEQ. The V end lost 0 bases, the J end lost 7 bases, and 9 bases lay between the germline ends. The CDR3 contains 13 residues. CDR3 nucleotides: TGTGCCAGCAGCCAAGAAGACAGAATTGAAGCTTTCTTT. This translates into CASSQEDRIEAFF.

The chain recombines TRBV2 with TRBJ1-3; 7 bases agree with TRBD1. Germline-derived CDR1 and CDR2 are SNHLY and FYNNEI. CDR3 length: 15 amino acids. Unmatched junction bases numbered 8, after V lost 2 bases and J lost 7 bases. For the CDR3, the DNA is TGTGCCAGCAGTGAATGGACAGGTGAATGGAACACCATATATTTT. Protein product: CASSEWTGEWNTIYF.

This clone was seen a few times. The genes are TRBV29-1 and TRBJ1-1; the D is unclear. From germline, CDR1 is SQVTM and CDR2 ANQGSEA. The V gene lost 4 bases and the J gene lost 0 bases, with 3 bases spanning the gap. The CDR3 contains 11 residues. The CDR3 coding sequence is TGCAGCGTTGGGGTGAACACTGAAGCTTTCTTT. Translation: CSVGVNTEAFF.

Here the CDR3 reads CASRKGGKNIQYF. The CDR3 nucleotides read TGTGCCAGCAGGAAGGGGGGCAAAAACATTCAGTACTTC. This chain connects TRBV2 to TRBJ2-4; D tentatively reads TRBD1 or TRBD2 (6 bases each). Trimming cost V 6 bases and J 3 bases, with 9 bases left between them. The CDR3 runs to 13 residues. Per germline, CDR1 SNHLY and CDR2 FYNNEI.